This T cell receptor beta chain derives from a study of T cell responses to AZD1222 COVID-19 vaccine. Broader study findings: Researchers took repertoire samples only after the peak T cell response had come. The number of AZD1222 recipients seropositive at baseline was only six. Spike-spanning, vaccine-associated CD4 TCRs were dominant at 160-218 and 743-854. Females made up more of the donors, who were largely white British, and clonal diversity may have come out too low.

In this sample, this clone turned up a few times. What it recognizes is unknown. This specimen includes other DNA sequences encoding the same CDR3. This CDR3 contains 13 residues. V lost 1 base and J lost 5, with 9 bases in between. The germline V gene has CDR1 SEHNR and CDR2 FQNEAQ (reference sequence). Profiling relied on immunoSEQ multiplex PCR, and the TCRdb table lists in-frame clones only, not all of them. There are more than 90,000 clones in the sample; 88% occur only once, and around 4% lies in the top ten. The source is an adult who received the AZD1222 COVID-19 vaccine. The chain is built from TRBV7-9 and TRBJ2-7, with D unclear. This sample comprised peripheral blood, obtained 28 days after the second AZD1222 dose. The DNA of the CDR3 is TGTGCCAGCAGCTTAGGCCGAGGAAACGAGCAGTACTTC. This translates into CASSLGRGNEQYF. Based on the CDR3 plus reference TRBV7-9 and TRBJ2-7, the full variable domain is DTGVSQNPRHKITKRGQNVTFRCDPISEHNRLYWYRQTLGQGPEFLTYFQNEAQLEKSRLLSDRFSAERPKGSFSTLEIQRTEQGDSAMYLCASSLGRGNEQYFGPGTRLTVT.